This TCR beta chain originates from a study of T cell responses to AZD1222 COVID-19 vaccine. Study-level points and caveats: Reportedly, nearly half of unique spike TCRs recognized epitopes outside B.1.351/B.1.1.7 mutations. The study found Spike-specific TCR breadth and depth rose after two AZD1222 doses.

This clone appeared once. Its specificity is not known. Sequenced by immunoSEQ multiplex PCR; TCRdb stores in-frame clones only, minus some. Among 150,000 or so clones listed, 75% to 85% were seen once. The CDR3 is 11 amino acids. V lost 5 bases and J 4 bases, leaving 5 bases between the germline ends. V usage is TRBV12-3 or TRBV12-4 and J usage is TRBJ2-5, with D uncertain. The sequence was collected from an adult in good health. The sample consisted of peripheral blood, taken on day 0 of MenACWY control vaccination. This CDR3 reads CASSKGETQYF. CDR3 in DNA: TGTGCCAGCAGTAAGGGAGAGACCCAGTACTTC.